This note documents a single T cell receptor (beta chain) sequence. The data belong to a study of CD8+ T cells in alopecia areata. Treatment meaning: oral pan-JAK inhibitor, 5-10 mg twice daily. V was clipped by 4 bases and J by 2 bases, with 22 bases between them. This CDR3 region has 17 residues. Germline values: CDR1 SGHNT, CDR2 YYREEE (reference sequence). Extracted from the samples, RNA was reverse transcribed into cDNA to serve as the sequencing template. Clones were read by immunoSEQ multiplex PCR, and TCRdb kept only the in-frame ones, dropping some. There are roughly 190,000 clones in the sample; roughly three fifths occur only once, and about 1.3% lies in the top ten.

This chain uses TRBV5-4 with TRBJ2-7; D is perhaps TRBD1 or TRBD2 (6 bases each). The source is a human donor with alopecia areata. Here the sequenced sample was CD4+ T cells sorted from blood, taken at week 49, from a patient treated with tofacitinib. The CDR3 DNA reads TGTGCCAGCAGCGGGGCTTTGGGGGCGGGGTTTCCCTACGAGCAGTACTTC. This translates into CASSGALGAGFPYEQYF.